The rows below give T cell receptor beta chains drawn from one sample of a study of patients and donors after allogeneic stem cell transplantation. TCRdb fed the RT-PCR reads into MiXCR, producing one record per CDR3 protein. Here the sample spans about 76,000 distinct CDR3 sequences, about 26% being singletons. The specimen was blood, either unsorted or a sorted T cell fraction (not recorded which). Source of these receptors: a human donor who was either an allogeneic HSCT recipient or a stem cell or donor lymphocyte infusion donor (not recorded which). It is not recorded whose cells these are; they may come from a transplant donor. The CDR3 runs from the conserved cysteine through the conserved F or W. The order of the fields is J gene, clone size, D gene, V gene, CDR3 DNA, CDR3 protein. The D gene is left open where the match is weak. The size field is filled for only some rows; it gives once, few, many or a size class.

TRBJ2-3,-,-,TRBV7-2,TGTGCCAGCAGCCCGGGTGGAACAGATACGCAGTATTTT,CASSPGGTDTQYF
TRBJ2-7,-,-,TRBV12-3/TRBV12-4,TGTGCCAGCTTAGGGGCAGGGGCCTACGAGCAGTACTTC,CASLGAGAYEQYF
TRBJ1-1,few,TRBD1,TRBV6-6,TGTGCCAGCAGTTACGTTTGGACAGGTTTACCTGGTGAAGCTTTCTTT,CASSYVWTGLPGEAFF
TRBJ2-1,few,-,TRBV20-1,TGCAGTGCTAGGCCAGGGGCGGTCGATGAGCAGTTCTTC,CSARPGAVDEQFF
TRBJ2-1,few,TRBD1,TRBV3-1,TGTGCCAGCAGCCAAGATTGGCGGACAGGGATTTCCTACAATGAGCAGTTCTTC,CASSQDWRTGISYNEQFF
TRBJ2-7,few,-,TRBV20-1,TGCAGTGCTAGAGGAACTAGCAACGAGCAGTACTTC,CSARGTSNEQYF
TRBJ1-3,few,TRBD1,TRBV12-3/TRBV12-4,TGTGCCAGCAGGTCAGGGGGTGCTGGAAACACCATATATTTT,CASRSGGAGNTIYF
TRBJ1-3,few,-,TRBV6-5,TGTGCCAGCAGTTACGACCTCTTGACCTCTGGAAACACCATATATTTT,CASSYDLLTSGNTIYF
TRBJ1-1,-,TRBD1,TRBV12-3/TRBV12-4,TGTGCCAGCAGCAAGCTCCGACAGGGATCTGAAGCTTTCTTT,CASSKLRQGSEAFF
TRBJ1-2,many,TRBD1,TRBV5-1,TGCGCCAGCAGCTTGGAGCAGGGGGCTAACTATGGCTACACCTTC,CASSLEQGANYGYTF
TRBJ2-1,-,-,TRBV5-1,TGCGCCAGCAGCTTGGACCAAAGAACCTACAATGAGCAGTTCTTC,CASSLDQRTYNEQFF
TRBJ2-3,-,TRBD2,TRBV7-6,TGTGCCAGCAGCCCCGGGACTAGCGTAGCCACAGATACGCAGTATTTT,CASSPGTSVATDTQYF
TRBJ1-2,-,-,TRBV2,TGTGCCAGCAGTTCCGGGACTGCCTATGGCTACACCTTC,CASSSGTAYGYTF
TRBJ2-7,-,-,TRBV28,TGTGCCAGCAGTCTCCGACAGAGTGAGCAGTACTTC,CASSLRQSEQYF
TRBJ2-5,-,-,TRBV10-3,TGTGCCGCTGGGGGAGGAATCCAAGAGACCCAGTACTTC,CAAGGGIQETQYF
TRBJ2-5,-,TRBD2,TRBV12-3/TRBV12-4,TGTGCCAGCAGTCTCGACTCTAGCGGGGGGGCCGCCCAGTACTTC,CASSLDSSGGAAQYF
TRBJ1-4,-,-,TRBV3-1,TGTGCCAGCAGCCAAGGAAGTACAACTAATGAAAAACTGTTTTTT,CASSQGSTTNEKLFF
TRBJ2-7,once,-,TRBV20-1,TGCAGTGCTATTCGGGGGGCCACTGTGTACGAGCAGTACTTC,CSAIRGATVYEQYF
TRBJ1-3,many,-,TRBV7-2,TGTGCCAGCAGCTTAAAGGCCCTCTCTGGAAACACCATATATTTT,CASSLKALSGNTIYF
TRBJ1-1,few,-,TRBV10-3,TGTGCCATCAGTGATGTGACTGGGAGGGAAGCTTTCTTT,CAISDVTGREAFF
TRBJ1-5,-,TRBD1,TRBV28,TGTGCCAGCAGTTCTTCCGGGACAGGGAATCAGCCCCAGCATTTT,CASSSSGTGNQPQHF
TRBJ1-5,many,-,TRBV29-1,TGCAGCGTTGAAGAAGTGCAGGGTCAGCCCCAGCATTTT,CSVEEVQGQPQHF
TRBJ2-2,-,TRBD2,TRBV7-2,TGTGCCAGCAGCTTAGAAGCGGGAGTTCTCGGGGAGCTGTTTTTT,CASSLEAGVLGELFF
TRBJ2-7,-,-,TRBV5-1,TGCGCCAGCAGCCCGGCACAGGGTGTCGACGAGCAGTACTTC,CASSPAQGVDEQYF
TRBJ1-5,many,-,TRBV2,TGTGCCAGCACACAGGATAGCAATCAGCCCCAGCATTTT,CASTQDSNQPQHF
TRBJ2-4,medium-sized,-,TRBV7-9,TGTGCCAGCAGCCCACACCGGACGGAAAACATTCAGTACTTC,CASSPHRTENIQYF
TRBJ2-1,-,TRBD2,TRBV11-2,TGTGCCAGCAGACAAACTAGCGGGAGTTCCTACAATGAGCAGTTCTTC,CASRQTSGSSYNEQFF
TRBJ2-3,-,TRBD2,TRBV5-1,TGCGCCAGCCGGGACTACAGCACAGATACGCAGTATTTT,CASRDYSTDTQYF
TRBJ2-7,few,-,TRBV24-1,TGTGCCACCAGTGATCAGTACGAGCAGTACTTC,CATSDQYEQYF
TRBJ2-6,few,-,TRBV12-3/TRBV12-4,TGTGCCAGCAGTTTAACAATGCGGAGCTCTGGGGCCAACGTCCTGACTTTC,CASSLTMRSSGANVLTF
TRBJ2-1,-,-,TRBV25-1,TGTGCCAGTCGCCTAAGCTCCTACAATGAGCAGTTCTTC,CASRLSSYNEQFF
TRBJ1-2,-,-,TRBV3-1,TGTGCCAGCAGCCACACCTATGGCTACACCTTC,CASSHTYGYTF
TRBJ2-4,once,TRBD1,TRBV20-1,TGCAGTGCTCGGGCACCCCGGGACAGCAAAAACATTCAGTACTTC,CSARAPRDSKNIQYF
TRBJ1-6,few,-,TRBV4-2,TGTGCCAGCAGCCAAGAGGGTTATAATTCACCCCTCCACTTT,CASSQEGYNSPLHF
TRBJ2-1,-,TRBD2,TRBV6-2/TRBV6-3,TGTGCCAGCAATAATTGGCGGGAGCCCCTCAATGAGCAGTTCTTC,CASNNWREPLNEQFF
TRBJ1-1,few,-,TRBV12-3/TRBV12-4,TGTGCCAGCAGTTTATCTCCCGACAGTACTGAAGCTTTCTTT,CASSLSPDSTEAFF
TRBJ2-3,few,-,TRBV29-1,TGCAGCGTTGAGGCCAGCACAGATACGCAGTATTTT,CSVEASTDTQYF
TRBJ1-2,-,-,TRBV20-1,TGCAGTGCTAGAGATCTTGTTCCACGCCACTACACCTTC,CSARDLVPRHYTF
TRBJ1-1,-,TRBD1,TRBV27,TGTGCCAGCAGTCCAGGGGGAGGCACTGAAGCTTTCTTT,CASSPGGGTEAFF
TRBJ2-7,-,TRBD2,TRBV12-3/TRBV12-4,TGTGCCAGCAGCCTTAGCGGGAGGGTCTCCTACGAGCAGTACTTC,CASSLSGRVSYEQYF
TRBJ1-2,-,-,TRBV4-3,TGCGCCAGCAGCCAAGACCACTTTTTAAGGGGCTCCTATGGCTACACCTTC,CASSQDHFLRGSYGYTF